This T cell receptor beta chain was sequenced in a study of T cells in Graves' hyperthyroidism and ophthalmopathy. Study at large: Peripheral blood was acquired at first diagnosis, ahead of any therapy whatsoever.

Among the patients, aged 18 to 65, hyperthyroidism was newly diagnosed and had lasted under 2 months. Uncontrolled infection, other autoimmune disease, pregnancy or lactation barred patients from enrollment. The diagnostic basis comprised clinical symptoms, serum thyroxine and TRAb, thyroid ultrasound and orbital computed tomography. With 4 bases clipped from V and 5 bases from J, the junction kept 5 bases outside the gene matches. Germline values: CDR1 ENHRY, CDR2 SYGVKD. The CDR3 covers 14 residues. Amplification targeted TCR beta CDR3 regions from RNA transcripts. A first-round RT-PCR of the TCR CDR3 used the HTBI primer set. Each CDR3 protein gets one entry after TCRdb re-called the multiplex PCR reads with MiXCR. The sample yields about 210,000 distinct CDR3 sequences, under 20% seen once.

The V gene is TRBV10-3, the J gene TRBJ2-7; 10 nucleotides match TRBD2. Sequenced material: blood. The origin of this receptor is a man over 45 with Graves' hyperthyroidism. Here the CDR3 DNA reads TGTGCCATCAGTGGCGCTAGCGGGGGAGACGAGCAGTACTTC. It codes for CAISGASGGDEQYF.